The rows below give T cell receptor beta chains drawn from one sample of a study of technical replicates of blood from a few donors. Generated by immunoSEQ multiplex PCR, the TCRdb table keeps only in-frame clones and is missing some. In the table there are about 91,000 clones, approximately 90% of which are singletons. The sample comprised T cells isolated from PBMCs. These receptors all come from a human donor in good health. The CDR3 runs from the conserved cysteine through the conserved F or W. A D gene is named only where the DNA matches it firmly. Only part of the rows carry a size: once, few, many, or a class if the clone is expanded.

TGTGCCAGCAGCTTGGACAGTCATGCTGGAAACACCATATATTTT	CASSLDSHAGNTIYF	.	TRBV5-5	TRBJ1-3	.
TGTGCCAGTAGTTTCGACAGGGCCTACTCCTACGAGCAGTACTTC	CASSFDRAYSYEQYF	TRBD1	TRBV19	TRBJ2-7	.
TGCGCCAGCAGCTCCGGGGCGGGAGGGATAGAGACCCAGTACTTC	CASSSGAGGIETQYF	TRBD2	TRBV5-1	TRBJ2-5	.
TGCAGCGGCAAGGCGGGGGGGCCAAATGAGCAGTTCTTC	CSGKAGGPNEQFF	TRBD2	TRBV29-1	TRBJ2-1	once
TGTGCCAGCACGGACAGATACGAGCAGTACTTC	CASTDRYEQYF	.	TRBV6-5	TRBJ2-7	.
TGTGCCAGCAGCTCTCCGGGACTAGCGGACAATGAGCAGTTCTTC	CASSSPGLADNEQFF	TRBD2	TRBV7-9	TRBJ2-1	.
TGTGCCAGCAGTGATGGAACGGTGGGAGGGTACGAGCAGTACTTC	CASSDGTVGGYEQYF	TRBD2	TRBV2	TRBJ2-7	.
TGTGCCAGCAGCTTGGTCACTTACTCCACAGATACGCAGTATTTT	CASSLVTYSTDTQYF	.	TRBV11-2	TRBJ2-3	.
TGTGCCAGCAGTTTAAGTGGAGGGTGGAATGAGCAGTTCTTC	CASSLSGGWNEQFF	.	TRBV27	TRBJ2-1	.
TGCGCCAGCAGCTTGCGGCTAGCTCCCAATGAGCAGTTCTTC	CASSLRLAPNEQFF	.	TRBV5-1	TRBJ2-1	.
TGTGCCAGCTCACAAAAAGCGGTAAGCTCCTACAATGAGCAGTTCTTC	CASSQKAVSSYNEQFF	.	TRBV18	TRBJ2-1	.
TGTGCCAGCAGCTTAGGCGTGGGTCTCAGGGAACTGTTTTTT	CASSLGVGLRELFF	.	TRBV11-2	TRBJ1-4	.
TGCGCCAGCAGCCAGAGGACAGGGTCCAAAAACATTCAGTACTTC	CASSQRTGSKNIQYF	TRBD1	TRBV4-1	TRBJ2-4	.
TGTGCCAGCGGAAAACCCCTAGATCACTACGAGCAGTACTTC	CASGKPLDHYEQYF	.	TRBV11-3	TRBJ2-7	.
TGTGCCAGCAGGGAACTCGGGACAGGGCTCCACGAGCAGTACTTC	CASRELGTGLHEQYF	TRBD1	TRBV14	TRBJ2-7	.
TGTGCCAGCAGTGAATCGGGGGTCGGAAACACCATATATTTT	CASSESGVGNTIYF	.	TRBV6-1	TRBJ1-3	.
TGCGCCAGCAGCCAGGTGGGGGGTAACACCGGGGAGCTGTTTTTT	CASSQVGGNTGELFF	.	TRBV4-1	TRBJ2-2	.
TGTGCCAGTAGCCAAGGTACAGGAGATTACGAGCAGTACTTC	CASSQGTGDYEQYF	.	TRBV19	TRBJ2-7	.
TGTGCCAGCAGCTTAGTCGGGCGGGATCAGCCCCAGCATTTT	CASSLVGRDQPQHF	.	TRBV7-9	TRBJ1-5	.
TGTGCCAGCAGCCTAACTGACCCATTAGCGTTGAGCTCTGGAAACACCATATATTTT	CASSLTDPLALSSGNTIYF	.	TRBV11-2	TRBJ1-3	.
TGCAGCTCGCGGGGGGGCGGAAATGAGCAGTTCTTC	CSSRGGGNEQFF	TRBD2	TRBV29-1	TRBJ2-1	.
TGCAGCGGAGGGGGGGCGGGCACCGGGGAGCTGTTTTTT	CSGGGAGTGELFF	.	TRBV29-1	TRBJ2-2	.
TGTGCCAGCAGTTTCTTCGCGGGCCCGCCTACCGTTAACACTGAAGCTTTCTTT	CASSFFAGPPTVNTEAFF	.	TRBV27	TRBJ1-1	.
TGTGCCAGCAGTTCCTTTGGGGGGGAAAAACTGTTTTTT	CASSSFGGEKLFF	.	TRBV28	TRBJ1-4	.
TGTGCCAGCAGTTACGGACTAAGTAGGAGCTCCTACGAGCAGTACTTC	CASSYGLSRSSYEQYF	.	TRBV6-5	TRBJ2-7	.
TGTGCCAGCAGCCGACGCCAGACTAGCGGGGGGGAAGAGACCCAGTACTTC	CASSRRQTSGGEETQYF	TRBD2	TRBV5-4	TRBJ2-5	.
TGTGCCTGGAGTCCGGGACAGAGATTCACTGAAGCTTTCTTT	CAWSPGQRFTEAFF	TRBD1	TRBV30	TRBJ1-1	.
TGCAGCGTTGTTACTAGCGGGGGGGCGGCCGGGGAGCTGTTTTTT	CSVVTSGGAAGELFF	TRBD2	TRBV29-1	TRBJ2-2	.
TGCGCCATAGGAGGTCGCAGAGGCTACACCTTC	CAIGGRRGYTF	.	TRBV5-1	TRBJ1-2	.
TGTGCCAGCAGCCAACAAGACAGGGTTAAAGCTTTCTTT	CASSQQDRVKAFF	TRBD1	TRBV6-1	TRBJ1-1	.
TGCGCCAGCAGCTTTCCGGGACAGGGTGATTCACCCCTCCACTTT	CASSFPGQGDSPLHF	TRBD1	TRBV5-1	TRBJ1-6	.
TGCGCCAGCAGCTTGGGCGTAGGGGGCGGACAGCCCCAGCATTTT	CASSLGVGGGQPQHF	TRBD1	TRBV5-1	TRBJ1-5	.
TGCGCCAGCAGCTTATATGACTTAAGCTCCTACAATGAGCAGTTCTTC	CASSLYDLSSYNEQFF	.	TRBV5-1	TRBJ2-1	.
TGTGCCAGCAGTTCCCCTATTTTAGCAGGGCCCGGAAACACCATATATTTT	CASSSPILAGPGNTIYF	.	TRBV28	TRBJ1-3	.
TGCAGCGGCTTGACAGTCGAGACCTACGAGCAGTACTTC	CSGLTVETYEQYF	.	TRBV29-1	TRBJ2-7	.
TGTGCCAGCTCACCCGGGACAGGGAACTACAATGAGCAGTTCTTC	CASSPGTGNYNEQFF	TRBD1	TRBV18	TRBJ2-1	.
TGCGCCAGCAGTGATATTAGCTCCTACGAGCAGTACTTC	CASSDISSYEQYF	.	TRBV10-1	TRBJ2-7	.
TGTGCCAGCGTACAGGGAGAGACCCAGTACTTC	CASVQGETQYF	.	TRBV2	TRBJ2-5	once
TGCGCCAGCAGCTTCTCACGGGGGGACATTCAGTACTTC	CASSFSRGDIQYF	TRBD2	TRBV5-1	TRBJ2-4	.
TGTGCCAGCAATGTTAACAAGGGGCTGGCTGAGCAGTACTTC	CASNVNKGLAEQYF	.	TRBV2	TRBJ2-7	.
TGTGCCAGCAGCTTTCAGGGGGCGAACTATGGCTACACCTTC	CASSFQGANYGYTF	TRBD1	TRBV11-3	TRBJ1-2	.
TGTGCCAGCAGCCTGGGACAGCAGAAGTTCTTC	CASSLGQQKFF	TRBD1	TRBV27	TRBJ2-1	.